This T cell receptor beta chain was captured by sequencing in a study of cytomegalovirus exposure and HLA in healthy donors. CDR1 and CDR2 from the germline V gene are LNHDA and SQIVND (reference sequence). CDR3 size: 15 residues. The ends were cut back, 6 bases at V and 5 bases at J, with 16 bases in the middle. Whole-study results and caveats: Fewer N-insertions than the roughly 670-donor mean were reportedly shown by an Asian-associated ancestry cluster in a later analysis. Most of the TCR beta V segments (in an earlier analysis) were productive either about 90% or about 30% of the time. In vitro assays verified that a few CMV-associated chains recognized CMV antigens specifically.

The PCR was carried out with 60 Vbeta primers and 13 Jbeta primers. TCRdb's table, derived via immunoSEQ multiplex PCR, lists solely in-frame clones and lacks some. The sample has approximately 110,000 clones, around 74% seen once. Regarding this clone: Its antigen remains unidentified.

This sequence was found in a man in his thirties or forties in good health and CMV-seropositive. Sequences were obtained from PBMCs. V is TRBV19 and J is TRBJ2-2, with D tentatively TRBD1 (5 bases). CDR3 nucleotide sequence: TGTGCCAGTAGGGACACCCCTTTAATTACCGGGGAGCTGTTTTTT. This codes for CASRDTPLITGELFF.